Reported below is one TCR beta chain. No cognate antigen has been identified for it. No much larger clone exists at a distance of one base, and base qualities are not known. Per the publication, the time point label means: persistent/refractory GD, antithyroid drugs over 5 years with positive TRAb. RNA was extracted from PBMCs in TRIzol for both TCR sequencing and RNA sequencing. The diagnosis of Graves' disease was made according to American Thyroid Association guidelines. Recruitment of patients was carried out at an endocrinology department in Xi'an, China. From each patient, around 9 milliliters of peripheral blood was collected into an EDTA anticoagulant tube. PBMCs were isolated by Ficoll Paque Plus density gradient separation without further T cell sorting. An Agilent 2100 Bioanalyzer and agarose gel were used to assess RNA quality, and a NanoDrop 2000 was used to measure RNA concentration.

Counted from cysteine to phenylalanine, this CDR3 has 16 amino acids. Just the 48-base CDR3 DNA is kept, in frame starting at base 1. V lost 3 bases and J lost 1 base, and the count of bases not matched to a germline gene is 11. CDR1 DFQATT and CDR2 SNEGSKA are derived from the germline V gene (reference sequence). This entry comes from a study of regulatory T cells in long-lasting Graves disease (dated by TCRdb to the early 2020s). Concerning the study at large: Persistent Graves' disease was defined as antithyroid drug treatment for over 5 years with persistently positive TSH receptor autoantibodies. The study was conducted in China and was registered as a clinical trial. Persistent Graves' disease patients in the clinical cohort had taken antithyroid drugs for roughly 10 years on average. TCR sequencing covered about 13 persistent and 20 newly diagnosed Graves' disease patients, some 33 samples in total. Patients with persistent Graves' disease were compared with patients with newly diagnosed Graves' disease using TCR sequencing and RNA sequencing of peripheral blood. The full study reports these points: Sequencing and analysis were restricted to the TCR beta chain. The small sample size was acknowledged by the authors as a limitation that may reduce accuracy. Preferential use of TRBV28, TRBJ1-2 and TRBJ2-5 was observed in persistent disease, whereas TRBV20-1 and TRBJ2-1 were favored in newly diagnosed disease. A larger number of public clonotypes was shared among persistent patients (approximately 3,000) than among newly diagnosed patients (roughly 930). Lower TCR Shannon entropy and fewer highly expanded clones were observed in persistent Graves' disease patients than in newly diagnosed patients, which suggested clonal expansion. Because the primary lesion, thyroid tissue, could not be accessed, the study looked at peripheral blood alone.

Library generation was performed with multiplex PCR. These reads were obtained on an Illumina HiSeq 4000. To build TCR beta libraries, CDR3 regions were amplified by Arm-PCR using iRepertoire HTBI primers. Before sequencing, the PCR products went through gel purification. In the paper's pipeline: A total of fewer than 70 TRBV and some 13 TRBJ segments were identified across samples and were used for gene usage analysis of CDR3 amino acid clonotypes. COPE and FqMerger were used to merge filtered high-quality paired reads into contigs. Contigs were aligned with BLAST to IMGT TRBV, TRBD and TRBJ reference genes, and CDR3 was defined per IMGT. Clonotypes above 0.1% frequency were classified as highly expanded clones. Shannon entropy was used to measure repertoire diversity, and the Gini coefficient was used to measure V-J evenness. A clonotype was considered public if more than one individual shared it. The public reads were run again by TCRdb, first through fastp at Q25 and then through MiXCR, and only productive beta chains were kept. Under each unique CDR3 protein, matching rows form one entry showing the most common genes and DNA. The authors' filters were not applied to this entry. Recorded for this sample are almost 350,000 distinct CDR3 sequences; less than 20% of them occurred a single time. Less than 30% of the sample is held by the ten biggest clonotypes.

Material: peripheral blood mononuclear cells (PBMCs), obtained when the disease was refractory, from a patient treated with antithyroid drugs. This clonotype was obtained from a female donor with Graves disease. The chain was built from TRBV20-1 and TRBJ2-5; 7 bases in the junction line up with TRBD1. The DNA reads TGCAGTGCTAGTGGAAGAGGGGGCAAACTCCAAGAGACCCAGTACTTC. Translated, this gives CSASGRGGKLQETQYF.